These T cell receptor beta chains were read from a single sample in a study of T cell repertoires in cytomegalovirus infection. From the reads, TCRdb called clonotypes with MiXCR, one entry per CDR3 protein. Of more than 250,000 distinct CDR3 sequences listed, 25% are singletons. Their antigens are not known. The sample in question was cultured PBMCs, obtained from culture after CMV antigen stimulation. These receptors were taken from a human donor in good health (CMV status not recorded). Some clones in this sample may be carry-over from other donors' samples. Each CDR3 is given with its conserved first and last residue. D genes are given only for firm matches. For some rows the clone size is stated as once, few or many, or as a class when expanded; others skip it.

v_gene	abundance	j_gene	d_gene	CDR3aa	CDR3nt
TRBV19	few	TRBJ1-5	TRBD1	CASMPGRGLQPQHF	TGTGCCAGTATGCCGGGCAGGGGGCTTCAGCCCCAGCATTTT
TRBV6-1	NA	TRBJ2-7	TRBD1	CASRGQGGEQYF	TGTGCCAGCAGGGGACAGGGGGGTGAGCAGTACTTC
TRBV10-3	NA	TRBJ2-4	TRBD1	CAISETRDSKNIQYF	TGTGCCATCAGTGAGACAAGGGACAGCAAAAACATTCAGTACTTC
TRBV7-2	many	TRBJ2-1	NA	CAVDRGGKNEQFF	TGTGCCGTTGACCGGGGAGGTAAGAATGAGCAGTTCTTC
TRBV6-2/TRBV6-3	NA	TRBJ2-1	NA	CASSRPTANNEQFF	TGTGCCAGCAGCCGCCCGACAGCAAACAATGAGCAGTTCTTC
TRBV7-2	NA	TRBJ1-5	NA	CASSTRSGQPQHF	TGTGCCAGCAGCACGAGGTCGGGTCAGCCCCAGCATTTT
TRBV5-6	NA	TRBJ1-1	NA	CASGPTTAGIATEAFF	TGTGCCAGCGGCCCGACCACGGCAGGGATAGCCACTGAAGCTTTCTTT
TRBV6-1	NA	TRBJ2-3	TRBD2	CASSEEGALAGYTQYF	TGTGCCAGCAGTGAGGAAGGGGCGCTAGCGGGGTATACGCAGTATTTT
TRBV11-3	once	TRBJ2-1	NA	CASSAWSCEQFF	TGTGCCAGCAGCGCCTGGTCTTGTGAGCAGTTCTTC
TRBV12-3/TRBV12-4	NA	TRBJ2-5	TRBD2	CASSLGRIAGAQETQYF	TGTGCCAGCAGTTTAGGAAGGATCGCGGGAGCCCAAGAGACCCAGTACTTC
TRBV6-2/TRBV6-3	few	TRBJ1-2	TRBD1	CASSPPGQAVHGYTF	TGTGCCAGCAGTCCCCCGGGACAGGCAGTTCATGGCTACACCTTC
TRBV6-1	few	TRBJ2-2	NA	CASSRQVHTGELFF	TGTGCCAGCAGCAGACAGGTTCACACCGGGGAGCTGTTTTTT
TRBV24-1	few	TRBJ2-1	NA	CATSSRIAARSSYNEQFF	TGTGCCACCAGTTCCCGTATAGCAGCCCGCAGCTCCTACAATGAGCAGTTCTTC
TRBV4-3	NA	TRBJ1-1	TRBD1	CASSQDRQGLNTEAFF	TGCGCCAGCAGCCAAGATCGACAGGGTTTGAACACTGAAGCTTTCTTT
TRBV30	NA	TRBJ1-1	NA	CAWSPGGWNTEAFF	TGTGCCTGGAGTCCTGGAGGGTGGAACACTGAAGCTTTCTTT
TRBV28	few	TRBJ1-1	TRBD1	CASSLRTGRWSTEAFF	TGTGCCAGCAGTCTTCGGACAGGGAGATGGAGCACTGAAGCTTTCTTT
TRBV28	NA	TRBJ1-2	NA	CASTVGMNYGYTF	TGTGCCAGCACCGTGGGAATGAACTATGGCTACACCTTC
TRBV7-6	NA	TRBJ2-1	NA	CASSWGSNLGREQFF	TGTGCCAGCAGCTGGGGATCCAACTTGGGACGTGAGCAGTTCTTC
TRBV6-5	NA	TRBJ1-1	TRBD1	CASRFDRGRGNTEAFF	TGTGCCAGCAGATTCGACAGGGGGCGAGGGAACACTGAAGCTTTCTTT
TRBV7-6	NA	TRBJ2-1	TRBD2	CASSLRASGRQGEQFF	TGTGCCAGCAGCTTAAGGGCTAGCGGGAGACAGGGTGAGCAGTTCTTC
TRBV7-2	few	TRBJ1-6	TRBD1	CASSPWDRASPLHF	TGTGCCAGCAGCCCCTGGGACAGGGCCTCACCCCTCCACTTT
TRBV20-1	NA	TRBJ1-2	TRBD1	CSARDRDRGLYYGYTF	TGCAGTGCTAGAGATCGGGACAGGGGGCTTTACTATGGCTACACCTTC
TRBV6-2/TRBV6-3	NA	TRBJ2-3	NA	CASSRPASADTQYF	TGTGCCAGCAGCCGCCCGGCCTCCGCAGATACGCAGTATTTT
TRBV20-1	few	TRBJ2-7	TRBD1	CSASLLGTQGAQYF	TGCAGTGCTAGCCTACTAGGAACCCAGGGGGCGCAGTACTTC
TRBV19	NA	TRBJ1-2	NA	CASSILRGGNGYTF	TGTGCCAGTAGTATTCTCAGGGGAGGAAATGGCTACACCTTC
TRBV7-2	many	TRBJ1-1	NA	CASNIRWSGVTEAFF	TGTGCCAGCAATATAAGGTGGTCAGGGGTCACTGAAGCTTTCTTT
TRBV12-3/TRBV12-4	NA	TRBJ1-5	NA	CASSYNDQPQHF	TGTGCCAGCAGTTATAATGATCAGCCCCAGCATTTT
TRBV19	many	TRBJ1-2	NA	CASSISRTGIWYYGYTF	TGTGCCAGTAGTATTTCAAGAACAGGGATCTGGTACTATGGCTACACCTTC
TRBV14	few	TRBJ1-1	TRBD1	CASSPYRGTEAFF	TGTGCCAGCAGTCCTTACAGGGGGACTGAAGCTTTCTTT
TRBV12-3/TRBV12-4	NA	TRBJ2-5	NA	CASSLVGTQYF	TGTGCCAGCAGTTTAGTTGGGACCCAGTACTTC
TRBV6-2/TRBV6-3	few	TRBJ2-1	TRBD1	CASSGQGANEQFF	TGTGCCAGCAGTGGACAGGGGGCAAATGAGCAGTTCTTC
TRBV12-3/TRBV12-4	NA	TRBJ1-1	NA	CASKGGHLNTEAFF	TGTGCCAGCAAAGGGGGACACTTGAACACTGAAGCTTTCTTT
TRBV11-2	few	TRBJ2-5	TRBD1	CASSQSGTGEETQYF	TGTGCCAGCAGCCAATCCGGGACAGGGGAAGAGACCCAGTACTTC
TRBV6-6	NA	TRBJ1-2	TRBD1	CANSAPQGAAGYTF	TGTGCCAACAGTGCGCCCCAGGGGGCTGCTGGCTACACCTTC
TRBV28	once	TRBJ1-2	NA	CASSLSLAGDGYTF	TGTGCCAGCAGTTTAAGTCTGGCAGGGGATGGCTACACCTTC
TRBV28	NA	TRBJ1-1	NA	CASRPGSSDTEAFF	TGTGCCAGCAGGCCCGGGAGTTCTGACACTGAAGCTTTCTTT
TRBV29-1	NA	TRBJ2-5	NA	CSVDQGETQYF	TGCAGCGTGGACCAGGGTGAGACCCAGTACTTC
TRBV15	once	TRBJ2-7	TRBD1	CATSRPSGTDYEQYF	TGTGCCACCAGCAGACCCTCCGGGACAGACTACGAGCAGTACTTC
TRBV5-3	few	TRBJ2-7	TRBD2	CASTISGTSSLEQYF	TGTGCCAGCACCATATCCGGGACTAGCAGCCTGGAGCAGTACTTC
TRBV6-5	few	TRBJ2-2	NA	CASSYTAVYTGELFF	TGTGCCAGCAGTTATACAGCAGTCTACACCGGGGAGCTGTTTTTT
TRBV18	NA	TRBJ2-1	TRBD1	CASSRRQGASRELKGEQFF	TGTGCCAGCTCGCGCAGACAGGGGGCGAGTCGGGAGCTAAAGGGTGAGCAGTTCTTC
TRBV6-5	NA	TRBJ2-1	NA	CASSYSYAGANEQFF	TGTGCCAGCAGTTACTCGTATGCAGGGGCCAATGAGCAGTTCTTC